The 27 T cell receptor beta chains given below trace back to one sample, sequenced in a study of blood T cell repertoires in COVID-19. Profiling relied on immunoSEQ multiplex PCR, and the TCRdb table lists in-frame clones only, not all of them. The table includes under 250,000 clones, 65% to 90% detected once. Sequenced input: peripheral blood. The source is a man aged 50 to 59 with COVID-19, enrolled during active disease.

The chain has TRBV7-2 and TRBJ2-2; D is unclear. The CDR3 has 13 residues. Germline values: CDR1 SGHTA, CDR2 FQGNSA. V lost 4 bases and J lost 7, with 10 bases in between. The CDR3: CASSSLRFGELFF. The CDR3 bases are TGTGCCAGCAGCTCGCTAAGATTCGGGGAGCTGTTTTTT.

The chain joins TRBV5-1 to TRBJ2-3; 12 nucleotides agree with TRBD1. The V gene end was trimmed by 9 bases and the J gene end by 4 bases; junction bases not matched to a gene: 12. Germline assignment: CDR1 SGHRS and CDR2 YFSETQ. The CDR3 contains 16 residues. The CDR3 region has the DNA TGCGCCACCAGAAAGACCGGGACAGGGGGCGCAGATACGCAGTATTTT. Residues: CATRKTGTGGADTQYF.

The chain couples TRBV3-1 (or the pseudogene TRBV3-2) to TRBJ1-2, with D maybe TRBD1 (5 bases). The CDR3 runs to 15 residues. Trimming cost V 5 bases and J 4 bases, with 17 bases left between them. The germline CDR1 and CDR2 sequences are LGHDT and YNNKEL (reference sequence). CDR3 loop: CASSYRQGFAYGYTF. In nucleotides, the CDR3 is TGTGCCAGCAGCTATCGTCAGGGCTTTGCCTATGGCTACACCTTC.

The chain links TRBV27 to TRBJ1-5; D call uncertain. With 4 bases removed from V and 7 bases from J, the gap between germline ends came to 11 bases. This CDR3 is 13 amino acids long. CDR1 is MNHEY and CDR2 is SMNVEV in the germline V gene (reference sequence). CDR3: CASSSGRWQPQHF. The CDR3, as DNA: TGTGCCAGCAGTTCTGGGCGTTGGCAGCCCCAGCATTTT.

The CDR3 loop is CAIRTDRQDLEAFF. The CDR3 DNA reads as TGTGCCATCAGAACGGACAGGCAGGACCTTGAAGCTTTCTTT. The chain has TRBV10-3 and TRBJ1-1, with 7 bases identical to TRBD1. The CDR3 extends over 14 amino acids. CDR1 is ENHRY, CDR2 SYGVKD, per germline. J was trimmed by 7 bases and V by 6 bases; bases with no gene match: 11.

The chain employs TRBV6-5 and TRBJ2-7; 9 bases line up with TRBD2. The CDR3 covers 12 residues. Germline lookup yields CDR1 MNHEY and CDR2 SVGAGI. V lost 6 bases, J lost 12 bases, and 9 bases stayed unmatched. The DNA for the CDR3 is TGTGCCAGCAGGGCGGGGGGGGGAGTGCCGTACTTC. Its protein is CASRAGGGVPYF.

Here the CDR3 DNA reads TGTGCCGTCTTCGGACAGGGAAGGACTGAAGCTTTCTTT. Translating gives CAVFGQGRTEAFF. The chain links TRBV3-1 (or the pseudogene TRBV3-2) to TRBJ1-1; 8 nucleotides match TRBD1. Germline V gene sequence: CDR1 LGHDT, CDR2 YNNKEL (reference sequence). This CDR3 has 13 residues. Trimming took 11 bases from V and 5 from J; bases not matched to a gene: 10.

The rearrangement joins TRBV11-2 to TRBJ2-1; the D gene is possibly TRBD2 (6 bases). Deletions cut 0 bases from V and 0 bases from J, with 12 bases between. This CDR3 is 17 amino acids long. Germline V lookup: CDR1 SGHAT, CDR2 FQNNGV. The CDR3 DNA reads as TGTGCCAGCAGCTTAGATCTGGTGGGGGGCTCCTACAATGAGCAGTTCTTC. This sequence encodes CASSLDLVGGSYNEQFF.

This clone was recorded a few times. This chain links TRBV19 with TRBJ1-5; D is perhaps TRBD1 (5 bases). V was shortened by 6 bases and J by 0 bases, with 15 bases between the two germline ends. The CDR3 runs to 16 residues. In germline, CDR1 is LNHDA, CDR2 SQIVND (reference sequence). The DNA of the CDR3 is TGTGCCAGTAGCCGGGACTTTCCGAATAGCAATCAGCCCCAGCATTTT. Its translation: CASSRDFPNSNQPQHF.

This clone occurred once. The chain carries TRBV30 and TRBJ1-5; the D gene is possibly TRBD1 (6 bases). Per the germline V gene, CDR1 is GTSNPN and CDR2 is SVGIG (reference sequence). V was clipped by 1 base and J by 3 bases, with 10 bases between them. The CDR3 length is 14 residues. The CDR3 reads CAWSGAGANQPQHF. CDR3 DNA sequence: TGTGCCTGGAGTGGGGCAGGGGCCAATCAGCCCCAGCATTTT.

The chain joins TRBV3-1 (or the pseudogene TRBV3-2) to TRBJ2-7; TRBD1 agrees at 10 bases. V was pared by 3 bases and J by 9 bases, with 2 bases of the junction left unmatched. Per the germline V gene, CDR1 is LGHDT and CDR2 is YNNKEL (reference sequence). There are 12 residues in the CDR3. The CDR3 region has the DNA TGTGCCAGCAGCCAGACAGGGGGCCGGCAGTACTTC. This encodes CASSQTGGRQYF.

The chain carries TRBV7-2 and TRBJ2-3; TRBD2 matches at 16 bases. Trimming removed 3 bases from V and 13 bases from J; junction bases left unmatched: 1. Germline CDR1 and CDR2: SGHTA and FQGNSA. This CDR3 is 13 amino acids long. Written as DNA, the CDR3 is TGTGCCAGCAGCTTGGGACTAGCGGGGGGGAAGTATTTT. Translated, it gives CASSLGLAGGKYF.

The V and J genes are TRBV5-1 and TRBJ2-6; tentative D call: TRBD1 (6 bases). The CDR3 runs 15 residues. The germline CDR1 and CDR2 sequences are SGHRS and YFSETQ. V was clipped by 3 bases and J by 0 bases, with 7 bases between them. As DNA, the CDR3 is TGCGCCAGCAGCTGGACAGACTCTGGGGCCAACGTCCTGACTTTC. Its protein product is CASSWTDSGANVLTF.

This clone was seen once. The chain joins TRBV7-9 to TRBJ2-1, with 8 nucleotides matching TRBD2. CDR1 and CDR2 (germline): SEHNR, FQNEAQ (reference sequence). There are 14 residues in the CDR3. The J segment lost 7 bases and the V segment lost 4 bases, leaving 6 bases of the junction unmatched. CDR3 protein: CASSSGGPENEQFF. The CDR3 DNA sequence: TGTGCCAGCAGCTCGGGGGGGCCGGAAAATGAGCAGTTCTTC.

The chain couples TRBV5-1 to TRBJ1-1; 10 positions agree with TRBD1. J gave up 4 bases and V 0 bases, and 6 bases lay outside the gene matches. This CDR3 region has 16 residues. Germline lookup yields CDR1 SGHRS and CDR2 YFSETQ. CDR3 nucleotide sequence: TGCGCCAGCAGCTTGGGTGACAGGGGGCTGGGCACTGAAGCTTTCTTT. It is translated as CASSLGDRGLGTEAFF.

As DNA, the CDR3 is TGTGCCAGCAGTGGACTAGCGGGGGGTCCCATGTATGAGCAGTTCTTC. Amino acids: CASSGLAGGPMYEQFF. The rearrangement uses TRBV2 and TRBJ2-1; 13 bases match TRBD2. Trimming removed 4 bases from V and 8 bases from J; junction bases left unmatched: 8. This CDR3 comprises 16 residues. Germline lookup yields CDR1 SNHLY and CDR2 FYNNEI.

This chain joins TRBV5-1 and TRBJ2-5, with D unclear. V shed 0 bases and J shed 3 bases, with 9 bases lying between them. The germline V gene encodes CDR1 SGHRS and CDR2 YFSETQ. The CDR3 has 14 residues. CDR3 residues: CASSLGAQKETQYF. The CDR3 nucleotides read TGCGCCAGCAGCTTGGGGGCTCAAAAAGAGACCCAGTACTTC. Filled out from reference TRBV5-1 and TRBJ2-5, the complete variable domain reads KAGVTQTPRYLIKTRGQQVTLSCSPISGHRSVSWYQQTPGQGLQFLFEYFSETQRNKGNFPGRFSGRQFSNSRSEMNVSTLELGDSALYLCASSLGAQKETQYFGPGTRLLVL.

CDR3 protein: CAWSGTAGYEKLFF. The CDR3 DNA reads TGTGCCTGGAGTGGGACAGCGGGGTATGAAAAACTGTTTTTT. J is TRBJ1-4 and V is TRBV30; possibly TRBD1 for D (6 bases). V was pared by 1 base and J by 6 bases, with 12 bases between. The CDR3 is 14 residues long. CDR1 is GTSNPN, CDR2 SVGIG, per germline (reference sequence). Full variable domain (missing parts from reference TRBV30 and TRBJ1-4): SQTIHQWPATLVQPVGSPLSLECTVEGTSNPNLYWYRQAAGRGLQLLFYSVGIGQISSEVPQNLSASRPQDRQFILSSKKLLLSDSGFYLCAWSGTAGYEKLFFGSGTQLSVL.

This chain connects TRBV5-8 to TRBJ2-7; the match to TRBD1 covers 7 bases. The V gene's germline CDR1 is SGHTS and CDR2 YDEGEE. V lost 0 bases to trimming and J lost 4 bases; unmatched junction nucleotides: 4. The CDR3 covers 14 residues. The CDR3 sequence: CASSLEGQRYEQYF. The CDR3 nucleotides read TGTGCCAGCAGCTTGGAGGGACAGCGGTACGAGCAGTACTTC.

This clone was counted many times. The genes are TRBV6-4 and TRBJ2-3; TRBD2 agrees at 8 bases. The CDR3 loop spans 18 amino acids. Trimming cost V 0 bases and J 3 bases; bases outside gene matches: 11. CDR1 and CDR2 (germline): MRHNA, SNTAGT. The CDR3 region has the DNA TGTGCCAGCAGTGACTCGGTGGGAACTAGCGGTGGAACAGATACGCAGTATTTT. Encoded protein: CASSDSVGTSGGTDTQYF.

Written as DNA, the CDR3 is TGTGCCAGCAGGCTATACAATGAGCAGTTCTTC. Its protein product is CASRLYNEQFF. This chain links TRBV27 with TRBJ2-1; D unclear. Trimming took 6 bases from V and 4 from J, leaving 4 bases between them. Germline lookup yields CDR1 MNHEY and CDR2 SMNVEV (reference sequence). The CDR3 covers 11 residues.

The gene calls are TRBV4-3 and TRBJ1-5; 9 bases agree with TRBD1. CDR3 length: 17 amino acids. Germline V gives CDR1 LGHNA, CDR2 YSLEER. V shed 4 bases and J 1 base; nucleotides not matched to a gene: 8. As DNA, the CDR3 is TGCGCCAGCAGCCTCGGGACAGGGAGGGCGAGCAATCAGCCCCAGCATTTT. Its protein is CASSLGTGRASNQPQHF.

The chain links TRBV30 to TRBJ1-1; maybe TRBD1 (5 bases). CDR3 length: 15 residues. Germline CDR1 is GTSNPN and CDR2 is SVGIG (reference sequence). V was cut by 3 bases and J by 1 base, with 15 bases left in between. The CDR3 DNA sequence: TGTGCCTGGAGCGATCTCCGGACACAGAACACTGAAGCTTTCTTT. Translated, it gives CAWSDLRTQNTEAFF.

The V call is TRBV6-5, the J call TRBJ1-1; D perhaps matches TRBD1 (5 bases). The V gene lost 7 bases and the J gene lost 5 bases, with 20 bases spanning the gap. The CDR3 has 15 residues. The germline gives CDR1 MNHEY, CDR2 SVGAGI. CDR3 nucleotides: TGTGCCAGCACTTTCTCTTTGACAGCCCGAACTGAAGCTTTCTTT. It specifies CASTFSLTARTEAFF.

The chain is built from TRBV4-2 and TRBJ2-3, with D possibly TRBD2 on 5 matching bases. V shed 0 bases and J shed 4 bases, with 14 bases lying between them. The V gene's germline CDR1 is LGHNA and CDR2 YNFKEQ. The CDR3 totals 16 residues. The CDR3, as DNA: TGTGCCAGCAGCCAAGATAGGAGCGGCGCTCCAGATACGCAGTATTTT. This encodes CASSQDRSGAPDTQYF.

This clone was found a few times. The CDR3 coding sequence is TGTGCCAGCAGCCAAGGAGGATTTAGCTTCTCTGGAAACACCATATATTTT. It yields the protein CASSQGGFSFSGNTIYF. This chain uses TRBV3-1 (or the pseudogene TRBV3-2) with TRBJ1-3; D remains ambiguous. The CDR3 length is 17 residues. V was pared by 1 base and J by 0 bases, with 13 bases between. Germline V gene sequence: CDR1 LGHDT, CDR2 YNNKEL (reference sequence).

The DNA of the CDR3 is TGTGCCAGCAGGTCCGGGACAGGGAAAATTTATGGCTACACCTTC. Protein sequence: CASRSGTGKIYGYTF. The chain has TRBV28 and TRBJ1-2; 9 nucleotides line up with TRBD1. This CDR3 region has 15 residues. The trim removed 6 bases at V and 5 bases at J, leaving 10 bases unmatched. The germline V gene has CDR1 MDHEN and CDR2 SYDVKM.